This TCR beta chain derives from a study of response to subunit inactivated influenza vaccine. TCRdb re-called the RT-PCR reads through MiXCR, storing one row per CDR3 protein. In the table there are 550,000 to 650,000 distinct CDR3 sequences, 12% of which are singletons. On this clonotype itself: As yet, its antigen is unknown.

Notes on the study in general: After each seasonal influenza vaccination, few new T cells are recruited, the authors suggested.

The V gene's germline CDR1 is MNHEY and CDR2 SVGEGT. This CDR3 is 14 amino acids long. V shed 5 bases and J shed 5 bases, with 15 bases lying between them. The sequence was collected from a man between 45 and 60 years old who received an inactivated influenza vaccine. The chain carries TRBV6-2 or TRBV6-3 and TRBJ2-5, with no clear D. The sequences come from PBMCs from blood, collected on the day of vaccination. CDR3 amino acids: CASSPTRFRETQYF. Written as DNA, the CDR3 is TGTGCCAGCAGTCCGACACGATTCAGGGAGACCCAGTACTTC.